The TCR beta chain under discussion was sequenced for a study of cytomegalovirus exposure and HLA in healthy donors (dated by TCRdb to 2015 to 2018). General notes on the study: In an earlier analysis of roughly 500 of the donors, about 270 Gb of sequence data and 90 million to 120 million unique TCR beta sequences from 180 million or so T cells were reported. Approximately 310 gigabases of sequencing data and some 85 million unique TCR sequences were included in an early release covering 500 to 750 HLA-typed donors. Of the roughly 400 genotyped donors, roughly 76% were placed in the genetic ancestry cluster associated with self-reported Caucasian donors. The study aimed to test whether signatures of past pathogen exposure could be identified by cataloging public T cell receptors. The study profiled the T cell repertoires of 500 to 800 subjects by immunosequencing and related them to cytomegalovirus serostatus. Along with the approximately 620-subject first cohort, a separate validation cohort of over a hundred different subjects was used. High-throughput TCR immunosequencing, statistical association of individual TCRs with disease status, and machine learning were combined to predict cytomegalovirus infection status. To study patterns of TCR occurrence, a later analysis re-analyzed previously published TCR beta repertoires from 666 donors and added high-resolution HLA genotyping. The later analysis used no new phenotypic data to find candidate immune exposures, relying instead on TCR beta sequences and their occurrence across donors. An earlier analysis of around 640 of the donors used high-throughput TCR beta sequencing to judge whether each TCR beta V gene segment behaved as functional or pseudogenic. Donor age, sex, ethnicity and CMV serostatus were compiled alongside the repertoire data. Genome-wide SNP genotypes for about 60% of the roughly 700 donors were used in a later genetic analysis, which treated that subset as a discovery cohort. All discovery cohort repertoires had been generated on a single sequencing platform. Both class I and class II loci were covered by HLA typing, at four-digit resolution. Typing coverage differed by locus: A, B, C, DRB1 and DQB1 were typed in roughly 620-630 donors, DQA1 in around 500, DPA1 in approximately 600, and DPB1 in 400 to 490. About 5 DR-DQ haplotypes were handled as single units for association and clustering, since linkage in the cohort was strong. Among some 400 genotyped donors of the cohort, an average of approximately 200,000 unique TCR beta nucleotide sequences was sequenced per donor, of which approximately 19% were non-productive. Here is what the overall study found, with its caveats: Because HLA typing was missing for some donors at each locus, association tests included only the typed subset. The study gave a list of under 200 TCR beta chains associated with cytomegalovirus. The authors suggested that the approach could potentially be generalized to other disease states and immunological phenotypes. Immune exposure information for the cohort was limited to CMV serostatus. Several of the top co-occurrence clusters appeared to be linked to parvovirus B19, influenza, CMV and Epstein-Barr virus, according to a later analysis. Most TCR sequences were observed very rarely across donors, whereas some public TCRs were present in many individuals. A later genetic analysis reported fewer N-insertions in productive TCRs among donors in an Asian-associated ancestry cluster than the roughly 640-donor mean. Correlated functional status among segregating V segments might reflect linkage disequilibrium, but an unknown experimental factor could not be ruled out. A later analysis found that TCR association rates varied across HLA loci, with DRB1 alleles showing the most associated TCRs and HLA-C alleles the fewest. Only TCR beta chains were sequenced in this cohort, and the absence of alpha or paired-chain data limited detectable features. Most CMV-associated TCR beta chains appeared to be HLA-restricted in a later analysis, and the HLA associations seemed to be driven largely by CMV exposure. Cytomegalovirus status was reported to be diagnosed by the classifier with high specificity and sensitivity in both the original and validation cohorts. Some IMGT-functional V segments, including TRBV6-2 and TRBV6-3, could not be told apart with the 87-base-pair reads, so those segments were excluded. A further reported finding was that TCR beta sequences accurately predicted the HLA-A and HLA-B alleles for most subjects in the first cohort. Compared with equally common non-associated chains, HLA-associated TCR beta chains in a later analysis were more clonally expanded and had lower generation probabilities. Roughly uniform sequencing depth across donors was assumed in presence/absence analyses, although this assumption may not hold. The sequencing pipeline was judged likely to have produced a cluster of highly shared sequence variants as a technical artifact. Roughly 15 rarely observed V segments, including chromosome 9 orphons, were excluded from the earlier analysis of a few hundred of the donors because counts were too low. In an earlier analysis of approximately 600 of the donors, most TCR beta V segments were observed in productive rearrangements about 87% or about 30% of the time, broadly matching IMGT annotations. Assigning TCR associations to individual alleles was difficult when HLA alleles, especially DR and DQ, strongly co-occurred. In vitro tests confirmed that three of the cytomegalovirus-associated TCR beta chains recognize cytomegalovirus antigens. In a later analysis, over 15,000 TCR beta sequences were associated with specific HLA alleles at a false discovery rate of 0.05. In a later genetic analysis, a missense DCLRE1C variant was associated with V-gene and J-gene trimming of TCR beta chains, and the association was replicated in an independent cohort.

From V the trimming removes 6 bases and from J it removes 3 bases, while the gene matches leave 3 bases of the junction unaccounted for. The CDR3 sequence holds 14 residues, the cysteine and phenylalanine included. Only the CDR3 region is kept as DNA, spanning 42 bases read in frame from base 1. The germline V gene (reference sequence) gives CDR1 as MNHEY and CDR2 as SMNVEV. The library was made by the immunoSEQ multiplex PCR assay. For the multiplex PCR, a mixture combining 60 forward primers for TCR Vbeta segments and 13 reverse primers for TCR Jbeta segments was used. A multiplex PCR assay on genomic DNA amplified the CDR3 region of rearranged TCR beta genes. Amplified TCR beta libraries were sequenced as 87-base-pair reads on the Illumina HiSeq System. Per the original workflow: In a later analysis, tens of millions of unique TCR beta chains were counted across the 690 or so repertoires, and roughly 10 million of these chains were shared by at least two donors. Raw reads were error-corrected and collapsed into unique sequences by a nearest-neighbor algorithm in which closely related sequences were merged to remove PCR and sequencing errors. To assign V, D and J gene segments, CDR3 sequences were aligned to IMGT reference sequences. For a sequence to be retained, at least a six-nucleotide match to both a V gene segment and a J gene segment was required. A rearrangement was called productive if the CDR3 had no stop codons and remained in frame with V and J, and every other rearrangement was called non-productive. CDR3 was defined by IMGT convention, running from the second conserved V-encoded cysteine to the conserved J-encoded phenylalanine. The earlier analysis of some 600 of the donors excluded sequences that lacked an unambiguous match to a single V gene segment. In an earlier analysis of 500 to 750 of the donors, V segments were called functional above 56.7% productive rearrangements and were called segregating when the between-donor standard deviation exceeded 5%. A statistical classification framework was developed to diagnose cytomegalovirus status using the catalog of TCR beta chain sequences. A later analysis assigned V and J genes by comparing TCR nucleotide sequences with IMGT/GENE-DB human TR gene sequences. In a later analysis, CDR3 sequences and most-parsimonious VDJ recombination scenarios were assigned using the TCRdist pipeline. In a later analysis, each TCR beta chain was defined by its CDR3 amino acid sequence together with its V-gene family, and reads lacking a unique V-gene family were excluded. To address suspected cross-contamination and a sequencing artifact, a later analysis removed approximately 590 highly shared, low-generation-probability nucleotide sequences. A later analysis calculated a clonal expansion index for each public chain from normalized within-repertoire ranks of inferred template counts. In a later analysis, generation probabilities were computed with a VDJ recombination model fitted to out-of-frame rearrangements, and the resulting probabilities were checked against IGoR. In a later analysis, hypergeometric tests were used to score TCR-TCR, TCR-HLA and TCR-CMV co-occurrence, with a repertoire-size bias correction applied to TCR pairs. In a later analysis, false discovery rates were estimated by permuting HLA or CMV assignments 20 times. In a later analysis, co-occurring TCRs were grouped using DBSCAN, and TCRdist sequence similarity was added for clustering within HLA-allele-positive subsets. Repertoires with fewer than 30,000 or more than 120,000 public chains, plus five repertoires with anomalous nucleotide sharing, were excluded from co-occurrence clustering. TCRdb mirrors the immuneACCESS table, restricted to in-frame sequences. Some clones are absent from its copies; in checked studies, under half trace to an unresolved V gene, and the reason for the others is unknown. The D gene and trimming were derived from the DNA, and the V and J assignments and clone size from that table. This sample holds 100,000 to 150,000 clones; around four fifths were observed only once. Together, the top ten hold approximately 1% of the sample.

The cohort was made up of under 800 healthy bone marrow donors. At the time of sampling, every cohort member was nominally healthy, though immune exposures that went unrecorded were likely present. CMV serostatus was positive for 289 and negative for about half of the roughly 670 cohort members, and was not recorded for this donor. Every donor gave a peripheral blood sample, and the peripheral blood mononuclear cells from that sample were used for TCR beta sequencing. Genomic DNA was extracted from the blood cell samples with the Qiagen DNeasy Blood Extraction Kit. As regards this clone: There is no known antigen for this receptor. No much larger clonotype is one base removed from it; base qualities were not supplied.

The chain joins TRBV27 to TRBJ2-3, with 10 central nucleotides matching TRBD2. The TCR was taken from a human donor in good health. Sequenced: PBMCs. Here is the DNA: TGTGCCAGCAGGCCTAGCGGGGGTACAGATACGCAGTATTTT. Translated, this gives CASRPSGGTDTQYF.